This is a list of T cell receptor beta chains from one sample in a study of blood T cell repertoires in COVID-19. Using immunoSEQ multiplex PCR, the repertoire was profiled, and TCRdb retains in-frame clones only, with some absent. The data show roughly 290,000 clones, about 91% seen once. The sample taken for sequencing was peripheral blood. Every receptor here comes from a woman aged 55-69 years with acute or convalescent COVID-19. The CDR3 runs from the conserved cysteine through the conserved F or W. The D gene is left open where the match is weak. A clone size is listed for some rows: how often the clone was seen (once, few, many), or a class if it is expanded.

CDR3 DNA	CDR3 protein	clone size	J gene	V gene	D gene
TGTGCCAGCAGTCCTGGACAGGTGAACACTGAAGCTTTCTTT	CASSPGQVNTEAFF	-	TRBJ1-1	TRBV28	TRBD1
TGTGCCAGCAGTTCCGAACTAGCGGGAGTTGGTGAGCAGTTCTTC	CASSSELAGVGEQFF	-	TRBJ2-1	TRBV6-5	TRBD2
TGCGCCAGCAGCGCGACAGGGGGCCGGGTAGATACGCAGTATTTT	CASSATGGRVDTQYF	-	TRBJ2-3	TRBV5-1	TRBD1
TGTGCCAGCAGTGATCCCGGGACAGGGGCCACCGGGGAGCTGTTTTTT	CASSDPGTGATGELFF	-	TRBJ2-2	TRBV6-1	TRBD1
TGTGCCAGCAGTTACGACGACATGAGGGTAGATACGCAGTATTTT	CASSYDDMRVDTQYF	once	TRBJ2-3	TRBV6-2/TRBV6-3	-
TGTGCCAGTAGCCCACAGGGGAGCAATCAGCCCCAGCATTTT	CASSPQGSNQPQHF	-	TRBJ1-5	TRBV19	TRBD1
TGTGCCAGCAGCGTAGGGGGGGGGACCACAGATACGCAGTATTTT	CASSVGGGTTDTQYF	-	TRBJ2-3	TRBV9	TRBD2
TGTGCCAGCAGCGGGACAGGGATCAATCAGCCCCAGCATTTT	CASSGTGINQPQHF	once	TRBJ1-5	TRBV6-5	TRBD1
TGTGCCAGCAGCCAAACTGGACAGGGGATTGCAGATACGCAGTATTTT	CASSQTGQGIADTQYF	-	TRBJ2-3	TRBV7-3	TRBD1
TGTGCCAGCAGAAAACTAGCAACGGATACGCAGTATTTT	CASRKLATDTQYF	-	TRBJ2-3	TRBV7-2	-
TGTGCCAGCAGCATAAGGACAGGGGGGATGAACACTGAAGCTTTCTTT	CASSIRTGGMNTEAFF	-	TRBJ1-1	TRBV7-8	TRBD1
TGTGCCATACAGGGGGCGCCAGCCCTGGCACCCCTCCACTTT	CAIQGAPALAPLHF	-	TRBJ1-6	TRBV28	TRBD1
TGCAGCTCTGGAGAGCTTACTAGCACAGATACGCAGTATTTT	CSSGELTSTDTQYF	once	TRBJ2-3	TRBV29-1	-
TGTGCCAGCACCAGAGGGGACAGGGGTACAGATACGCAGTATTTT	CASTRGDRGTDTQYF	-	TRBJ2-3	TRBV5-8	TRBD1
TGCGCCAGCAGGGACAGGTTGTTTGACTATGGCTACACCTTC	CASRDRLFDYGYTF	-	TRBJ1-2	TRBV10-2	TRBD1
TGTGCCAGCAGCAGAGCGGGAGGGGATACGCAGTATTTT	CASSRAGGDTQYF	once	TRBJ2-3	TRBV11-3	TRBD2
TGTGCCAGCAGCCAAACCCTAGCGGGAGAAGAGACCCAGTACTTC	CASSQTLAGEETQYF	-	TRBJ2-5	TRBV4-2	TRBD2
TGTGCCAGCAGAGTAGCGAGGAACACCATATATTTT	CASRVARNTIYF	-	TRBJ1-3	TRBV12-3/TRBV12-4	-
TGTGCCAGCAGCATCAGCAGGGATCCTGGAAACACCATATATTTT	CASSISRDPGNTIYF	few	TRBJ1-3	TRBV7-8	-
TGTGCCAGTAGCGTCCCCAGGGGAACTAATGAAAAACTGTTTTTT	CASSVPRGTNEKLFF	-	TRBJ1-4	TRBV19	-
TGTGCCAGTAGTATAGGGACTGTAACCAATGAGCAGTTCTTC	CASSIGTVTNEQFF	-	TRBJ2-1	TRBV19	-
TGTGCCAGTAGTGTGGAGGTGGGGGCCGGCTCCTACAATGAGCAGTTCTTC	CASSVEVGAGSYNEQFF	-	TRBJ2-1	TRBV19	-
TGTGCCACCAGTGATCCGACAGGGGGTCGGGAAAAACTGTTTTTT	CATSDPTGGREKLFF	-	TRBJ1-4	TRBV24-1	TRBD1
TGTGCCTGGAGTGGGACAGGTGATCAGCCCCAGCATTTT	CAWSGTGDQPQHF	-	TRBJ1-5	TRBV30	TRBD1
TGTGCCAGCAGCTTATCAGGGGGTGGTTCACCCCTCCACTTT	CASSLSGGGSPLHF	-	TRBJ1-6	TRBV7-3	TRBD1
TGTGCCAGCAGCTTTAGACAGGGTAGCACAGATACGCAGTATTTT	CASSFRQGSTDTQYF	-	TRBJ2-3	TRBV5-5	TRBD1
TGTGCCAGCAGTGCGTGGAAGGGACAGGGGTCTTCACCCCTCCACTTT	CASSAWKGQGSSPLHF	-	TRBJ1-6	TRBV2	TRBD1
TGTGCCAGTAGTGTCGGGACTGAGAACACTGAAGCTTTCTTT	CASSVGTENTEAFF	-	TRBJ1-1	TRBV19	-
TGTGCCAGCTCACAATCCGCGGGGGTGTGGGCTTTCTTT	CASSQSAGVWAFF	once	TRBJ1-1	TRBV18	-
TGCAGCGTGGCCCATCAGGGGTACACTGAAGCTTTCTTT	CSVAHQGYTEAFF	once	TRBJ1-1	TRBV29-1	-
TGTGCCAGCAGTGAAGGAGGACAGGGGACTACCTGGGGTGAAAAACTGTTTTTT	CASSEGGQGTTWGEKLFF	-	TRBJ1-4	TRBV6-1	TRBD1
TGTGCCAGCAAGGAAGGCGGGAGGCCCTACAATGAGCAGTTCTTC	CASKEGGRPYNEQFF	-	TRBJ2-1	TRBV28	TRBD2
TGTGCCAGCAGCCGGACTGGATACAATGAGCAGTTCTTC	CASSRTGYNEQFF	few	TRBJ2-1	TRBV6-5	-
TGTGCCAGCAGTGGCAAAGAGACAGGGGGCCCAGATACGCAGTATTTT	CASSGKETGGPDTQYF	-	TRBJ2-3	TRBV27	TRBD1
TGTGCCAGCAGTTCCCCAGATATAGACAGGGATGAGCAGTTCTTC	CASSSPDIDRDEQFF	-	TRBJ2-1	TRBV6-2/TRBV6-3	TRBD1
TGTGCCAGCAGCTTACTAGCGGGGGGTCCCAATGAGCAGTTCTTC	CASSLLAGGPNEQFF	-	TRBJ2-1	TRBV5-6	TRBD2
TGTGCCAGCAGCTTAGTCTGGAACACCGGGGAGCTGTTTTTT	CASSLVWNTGELFF	-	TRBJ2-2	TRBV7-9	-
TGTGCCAGCTCACCCCTTCCGCAGGGGGCGCACACTGAAGCTTTCTTT	CASSPLPQGAHTEAFF	-	TRBJ1-1	TRBV18	TRBD1
TGTGCCAGCAGTTGGCTAGACCAGCCCCAGCATTTT	CASSWLDQPQHF	-	TRBJ1-5	TRBV28	-
TGTGCCAGCAGTTACACTAGCGGGGGGGCCGAGACCCAGTACTTC	CASSYTSGGAETQYF	few	TRBJ2-5	TRBV6-5	TRBD2
TGCGCCAGCAGCCACCAGGGACTAGCGGACACAGATACGCAGTATTTT	CASSHQGLADTDTQYF	once	TRBJ2-3	TRBV4-1	TRBD2
TGTGCCAGCAGCGCAGGGACTAAGGACGGTAGGAAACTGTTTTTT	CASSAGTKDGRKLFF	-	TRBJ1-4	TRBV7-9	-
TGTGCCAGCAGTTTATCGGGGGGCGGCTATGGCTACACCTTC	CASSLSGGGYGYTF	-	TRBJ1-2	TRBV28	-